This TCR beta chain was obtained from a study of identical twins' blood T cells. General observations from the study: Shared environment remains a possible cause of twin similarity.

CDR1 is LNHDA, CDR2 SQIVND, per germline (reference sequence). Trimming pared 9 bases from V and 8 bases from J, leaving 25 bases between. The CDR3 sequence is 16 residues long. In the original workflow: Per-library CDR3 reads ranged 2.2 to 3.6 million; clonotypes, ~85,000 to ~500,000. TCRdb re-derived calls from the 5' RACE reads in MiXCR, one entry per CDR3 protein. These V and J calls rely on TCRdb rather than the paper's analysis. Of 300,000 to 450,000 distinct CDR3 sequences listed, over 25% were seen once; the top ten hold roughly 5.5%. This clonotype came up a few times. Its antigen remains unidentified. The three twin pairs were reared together, likely meeting the same infections.

This clonotype was sampled from a woman aged 18-55 years in good health. The sequenced material came from PBMCs. This chain joins TRBV19 and TRBJ1-4; TRBD1 might be the D (5 bases). The CDR3 DNA follows: TGTGCCAGCCGGTCCGAGGAGGGGAGAAGGAGAGAAAAACTGTTTTTT. Amino acids: CASRSEEGRRREKLFF.